This T cell receptor beta chain was obtained from a study of beta chain features in type 1 diabetes. Findings and caveats of the study: VDJ junctions from patients with type 1 diabetes contained fewer insertions and more deletions. Type 1 diabetes patients had moderately but significantly shorter TCRB CDR3s in all four CD4+ subsets.

Reverse transcribing all isolated RNA meant expressed TCRB transcripts were sequenced. Repertoires were generated with immunoSEQ multiplex PCR, while TCRdb's copy carries only in-frame clones and drops some. This sample yields about 280,000 clones, of which 14% to 15% are seen a single time; around 0.015% belongs to the top ten. Concerning this clone itself: The antigen remains undetermined.

The length of the CDR3 is 16 residues. V was clipped by 1 base and J by 3 bases; unmatched bases: 3. Germline values: CDR1 LNHNV, CDR2 YYDKDF (reference sequence). The TCR comes from a man aged 18 to 30 with type 1 diabetes. The sample comprised naive CD4+ T cells from blood. The chain joins TRBV15 to TRBJ2-1; 10 bases agree with TRBD1. Written as DNA, the CDR3 is TGTGCCACCAGCAGAGCCCGGGACAGGGGCTACAATGAGCAGTTCTTC. It codes for CATSRARDRGYNEQFF.